The present TCR beta chain was sequenced within a study of T cells in Graves' hyperthyroidism and ophthalmopathy. Whole-study findings and limits: Ophthalmopathy was distinguished from stable hyperthyroidism by 13 V-J signatures.

TCR beta CDR3 sequences were amplified from RNA transcripts. Primed by the HTBI set, a first-round RT-PCR was run on the TCR CDR3. TCRdb passed the multiplex PCR reads through MiXCR, listing each CDR3 protein once. The repertoire includes hundreds of thousands of distinct CDR3 sequences, roughly 14% of them detected once, and about 13% sits in the top ten. Worth noting for this clonotype: Its antigen is as yet unknown.

Disease lasting under 3 months, a NOSPECS grade of at least 4, and a Clinical Activity Score of at least 3 were features of the ophthalmopathy patients. Diagnoses were established using clinical symptoms, serum thyroxine and TRAb, thyroid ultrasound and orbital computed tomography. This CDR3 has 17 amino acids. V was pared by 6 bases and J by 4 bases, with 11 bases of the junction left unmatched. The germline gives CDR1 SNHLY, CDR2 FYNNEI. The genes are TRBV2 and TRBJ2-3, with 12 nucleotides matching TRBD2. The sequencing input was blood. The TCR originated in a man aged 18 to 30 with Graves' ophthalmopathy. The CDR3 region is CASRLGPSGRVPDTQYF. The DNA for the CDR3 is TGTGCCAGCAGGCTGGGGCCTAGCGGGAGGGTTCCAGATACGCAGTATTTT.